The sample holds many counts of the clone carrying this TCR beta chain. The sample comes from a study of T cells in Graves' hyperthyroidism and ophthalmopathy. Researchers took RNA transcripts and amplified the TCR beta CDR3 regions from them. The HTBI primer set drove a first-round RT-PCR of the TCR CDR3. A single record per CDR3 protein comes from TCRdb applying MiXCR to the multiplex PCR reads. The sample has more than 550,000 distinct CDR3 sequences; about 19% are singletons. Germline V gene sequence: CDR1 DFQATT, CDR2 SNEGSKA (reference sequence). V lost 6 bases and J lost 3, with 12 bases in between. The length of the CDR3 is 12 residues.

The receptor comes from a woman between 45 and 60 years old with Graves' hyperthyroidism that later progressed to Graves' ophthalmopathy. The chain couples TRBV20-1 to TRBJ2-7; no firm D call. The material sequenced was blood. This CDR3 is CSAPRSLYEQYF. The CDR3 region has the DNA TGCAGTGCCCCTCGCAGCCTCTACGAGCAGTACTTC.